This TCR beta chain was recorded in a study of blood T cell repertoires in COVID-19 (TCRdb year 2020). Regarding the research as a whole: Samples from collaborators originated in the United States, Italy and Spain and spanned both the acute and convalescent phases of COVID-19. The prospective study material was composed of cDNA or gDNA derived from T cells, B-cell-depleted T cells, or PBMCs. Deeply sampled blood TCRbeta repertoires from subjects exposed to, actively infected with, or recovered from COVID-19 were included in the dataset. The repertoires were made available in a free public database intended to serve as a resource for research on the immune response to SARS-CoV-2. The samples were drawn from two sources: the first 160 participants of the ongoing ImmuneRACE study, and approximately 1,300 subjects contributed by 6 global collaborators. The sample metadata nearly always contained a de-identified subject ID, COVID-19 status, age in years and sex. Where available, HLA class I and class II types were taken from metadata supplied by the sample provider and were not determined by assay-based typing. Points the paper makes about the study in general: Clinical and demographic metadata were provided uncurated, with the amount varying by source and participant.

The collaborating institutions used their own protocols to collect whole blood in K2EDTA tubes. For TCRbeta analysis, collaborator samples were shipped as frozen whole blood, as isolated PBMCs, or as DNA extracted from either sample type. Unmatched junction bases come to 4, with V trimmed by 0 bases and J by 5 bases. CDR1 and CDR2, per the germline V gene (reference sequence), are SEHNR and FQNEAQ. The CDR3 measures 16 amino acids from cysteine to phenylalanine. Of the read, only the CDR3 DNA is kept; its 48 bases are in frame from base 1. TCRbeta CDR3 regions were amplified from genomic DNA using the immunoSEQ Assay, a bias-controlled multiplex PCR. As for the original processing: The number of nucleated cells in each sample was estimated from the amplification of reference gene primers within the assay. To quantify the absolute abundance of each unique TCRbeta CDR3 rearrangement, sequence reads were collapsed and filtered. For each sample, productive Simpson clonality was calculated as the square root of Simpson's diversity index across productive rearrangements. TCRdb holds this immuneACCESS table with in-frame rearrangements only. Some clones are missing; in checked studies, unresolved V genes explain under half, and the rest has no known cause. The DNA was the basis for D and trimming; V, J and clone size are from that table. This sample has 200,000 to 250,000 clones in its table, and about 91% of those were observed once. The ten largest clones represent 1% to 1.5% of the sample.

A remark on this clone: It has no known antigen specificity. No per-base quality is available; no much larger clone lies one base away.

Rearrangement joined TRBV7-9 to TRBJ2-7; 13 central bases correspond to TRBD2. The receptor comes from a young man with acute or convalescent COVID-19. What was sequenced was peripheral blood. The CDR3 reads CASSLARTSGSHEQYF. The DNA reads as follows: TGTGCCAGCAGCTTAGCGCGGACTAGCGGGAGTCACGAGCAGTACTTC. Extended through the reference TRBV7-9 and TRBJ2-7 proteins, this CDR3 yields the full variable domain: DTGVSQNPRHKITKRGQNVTFRCDPISEHNRLYWYRQTLGQGPEFLTYFQNEAQLEKSRLLSDRFSAERPKGSFSTLEIQRTEQGDSAMYLCASSLARTSGSHEQYFGPGTRLTVT.